These 29 T cell receptor beta chains came from one sample sequenced in a study of blood T cells in healthy people across ages. It was with a sample-barcoded 5' primer and a J-beta primer mix that a second PCR of roughly 6 to 12 cycles was run. MiXCR, run by TCRdb on the 5' RACE reads, gives a single entry per CDR3 protein. The sample carries about 1,400,000 distinct CDR3 sequences, around 59% recorded once. The sequenced sample consisted of blood. Receptors originate from a man aged 18 to 29 in good health.

The CDR3 DNA reads TGCGCCAGCAGTGAGTTGTTGGGACAGAACTATGGCTACACCTTC. This sequence encodes CASSELLGQNYGYTF. The genes are TRBV10-2 and TRBJ1-2; 7 nucleotides align to TRBD1. In germline, CDR1 is WSHSY, CDR2 SAAADI. This CDR3 is built from 15 residues. V was pared by 1 base and J by 2 bases, with 4 bases of the junction left unmatched.

The genes are TRBV4-2 and TRBJ1-4; TRBD1 aligns across 7 bases. The V gene's germline CDR1 is LGHNA and CDR2 YNFKEQ. Trimming took 1 base from V and 5 from J; bases not matched to a gene: 7. This CDR3 comprises 16 residues. Written as DNA, the CDR3 is TGTGCCAGCAGCCAAGCCTTGGGACAGACGAATGAAAAACTGTTTTTT. Amino acids: CASSQALGQTNEKLFF.

This chain uses TRBV30 with TRBJ2-7; the match to TRBD2 covers 9 bases. The V segment lost 7 bases and the J segment 4 bases; nucleotides outside the gene matches: 5. CDR3 length equals 12 residues. Per the germline V gene, CDR1 is GTSNPN and CDR2 is SVGIG (reference sequence). DNA of the CDR3: TGTGCCTATACTAGCGGGTCTTACGAGCAGTACTTC. This translates into CAYTSGSYEQYF.

This chain connects TRBV29-1 to TRBJ2-1; 7 nucleotides align to TRBD1. Germline V CDR1 and CDR2: SQVTM, ANQGSEA. The CDR3 covers 13 residues. V shed 0 bases, J shed 7 bases, and the junction held 3 bases outside the gene matches. The DNA of the CDR3 is TGCAGCGTTGAAGAAGGGGGCGGGAATGAGCAGTTCTTC. Its protein is CSVEEGGGNEQFF.

This clonotype was seen a handful of times. This rearrangement joins TRBV7-2 to TRBJ2-4, with D perhaps matching TRBD1 (6 bases). TRBJ2-7 explains the end of the DNA better; the J call may be wrong. In germline, CDR1 is SGHTA, CDR2 FQGNSA. CDR3 size: 14 residues. CDR3 nucleotides: TGTGCCAGCAGCCGGGACATACTATCACACGAGCAGTACTTC. This translates into CASSRDILSHEQYF.

This clonotype was found once. V is TRBV6-4 and J is TRBJ2-7; TRBD1 aligns across 8 bases. Per germline, CDR1 MRHNA and CDR2 SNTAGT. With V trimmed by 2 bases and J by 5 bases, 8 bases remained unmatched. This CDR3 spans 15 amino acids. CDR3 in amino acids: CASSDQGAPGHEQYF. The CDR3 DNA reads as TGTGCCAGCAGTGACCAGGGGGCCCCAGGACACGAGCAGTACTTC.

This clonotype was counted only a few times. The rearrangement joins TRBV5-5 to TRBJ2-7, with 9 bases that match TRBD1. Looked up from germline, CDR1 is SGHKS and CDR2 is YYEKEE (reference sequence). V dropped 0 bases and J dropped 1; count of bases not matched to a gene: 14. CDR3 length equals 19 residues. The CDR3: CASSLGQGEHIMNSYEQYF. CDR3 bases: TGTGCCAGCAGCTTGGGACAGGGGGAGCATATTATGAATTCCTACGAGCAGTACTTC.

V is TRBV4-3 and J is TRBJ2-1; tentative D call: TRBD1 (5 bases). V lost 1 base to trimming and J lost 6 bases, with 19 bases between them. Germline CDR1 is LGHNA and CDR2 is YSLEER. The CDR3 extends over 17 amino acids. The CDR3 loop reads CASSQAEPQGASNEQFF. CDR3 coding DNA: TGCGCCAGCAGCCAAGCGGAACCCCAAGGGGCATCCAATGAGCAGTTCTTC.

This rearrangement joins TRBV4-3 to TRBJ1-4; no firm D call. The germline gives CDR1 LGHNA, CDR2 YSLEER. Trimming shortened V by 1 base and J by 4 bases, and 13 bases separated the two germline ends. The CDR3 covers 16 residues. CDR3 in DNA: TGCGCCAGCAGCCAAGTAGGCGTCACCTATAATGAAAAACTGTTTTTT. Translating it yields CASSQVGVTYNEKLFF.

Points on this clonotype: Germline is not matched at one junction end, which may reflect a read error. This chain joins TRBV7-2 and TRBJ2-2; D is undetermined. Germline V gene data show CDR1 as SGHTA and CDR2 as FQGNSA. CDR3 length equals 15 residues. This CDR3 is CASSLWAGYTGELFF. CDR3 nucleotide sequence: TGCGCCAGCTCCCTTTGGGCCGGGTACACCGGGGAGCTGTTTTTT.

The chain employs TRBV27 and TRBJ1-2; D gene ambiguous. CDR1 is MNHEY, CDR2 SMNVEV, per germline (reference sequence). V lost 0 bases and J 5 bases, leaving 22 bases between the germline ends. The CDR3 contains 18 residues. The CDR3 loop reads CASSLSWQTTYGKYGYTF. The CDR3 nucleotides are TGTGCCAGCAGTTTATCGTGGCAAACCACCTATGGAAAATATGGCTACACCTTC.

This clonotype was seen more than once but under ten times. This chain links TRBV11-2 with TRBJ2-1; perhaps D is TRBD1 or TRBD2 (5 bases each). Trimming left V 5 bases short and J 0 bases short, with 11 bases between. The CDR3 totals 15 residues. Germline lookup yields CDR1 SGHAT and CDR2 FQNNGV. The CDR3 DNA is TGTGCCAGCAGCGTTGGGACCGGCTCCTACAATGAGCAGTTCTTC. It yields the protein CASSVGTGSYNEQFF.

This sequence joins TRBV6-2 or TRBV6-3 and TRBJ1-1, with 9 bases fitting TRBD1. CDR3 length: 13 residues. Germline V gives CDR1 MNHEY, CDR2 SVGEGT. J gave up 7 bases and V 8 bases, and 8 bases lay outside the gene matches. The CDR3: CASRRTGVGEAFF. The CDR3 DNA reads TGTGCCAGCCGTCGGACAGGGGTAGGTGAAGCTTTCTTT.

This clonotype was seen more than once but under ten times. The chain recombines TRBV20-1 with TRBJ1-1, with a possible D match to TRBD1 (5 bases). The V gene's germline CDR1 is DFQATT and CDR2 SNEGSKA (reference sequence). CDR3 length: 16 residues. V was shortened by 0 bases and J by 4 bases, with 18 bases between the two germline ends. In DNA form, the CDR3 reads TGCAGTGCTAGAGATCCGGGACCCAAAAGGGGCACTGAAGCTTTCTTT. It specifies CSARDPGPKRGTEAFF.

The chain uses TRBV13 and TRBJ1-2; no reliable D call. The CDR3 runs 14 residues. Germline V gene data show CDR1 as PRHDT and CDR2 as FYEKMQ (reference sequence). The germline V and J ends were trimmed by 5 bases and 5 bases, with 15 bases remaining between them. The CDR3 nucleotides read TGTGCCAGCAGCGGACGAGACGGGTTATATGGCTACACCTTC. This encodes CASSGRDGLYGYTF.

This chain links TRBV28 with TRBJ2-5; D may be TRBD1 (8 bases). Trimming pared 5 bases from V and 5 bases from J, leaving 18 bases between. The germline V gene encodes CDR1 MDHEN and CDR2 SYDVKM. This CDR3 is built from 15 residues. DNA for the CDR3: TGTGCCAGCAGTCCCCGGACAGGGAGGGAGGAGACCCAGTACTTC. Translating gives CASSPRTGREETQYF.

This chain uses TRBV25-1 with TRBJ2-7; D is uncertain. With 3 bases removed from V and 6 bases from J, the gap between germline ends came to 15 bases. Per the germline V gene, CDR1 is MGHDK and CDR2 is SYGVNS. CDR3 length: 14 residues. The CDR3 nucleotides are TGTGCCAGCAGTGACAACGACAAACCTATCGAGCAGTACTTC. Encoded protein: CASSDNDKPIEQYF.

This clonotype occurred a few times. The gene calls are TRBV29-1 and TRBJ2-3; tentatively, D is TRBD1 (5 bases). Germline-derived CDR1 and CDR2 are SQVTM and ANQGSEA. The CDR3 length is 16 residues. The V gene lost 1 base and the J gene lost 0 bases, with 14 bases spanning the gap. CDR3 region: CSVEGGESASTDTQYF. As DNA, the CDR3 is TGCAGCGTTGAAGGGGGCGAATCGGCTAGCACAGATACGCAGTATTTT.

In this sample, this clonotype turned up a few times. The rearrangement uses TRBV7-9 and TRBJ1-2, with 7 positions matching TRBD1. Germline CDR1 is SEHNR and CDR2 is FQNEAQ (reference sequence). CDR3 length: 16 amino acids. V shed 4 bases and J 4 bases; nucleotides not matched to a gene: 12. The CDR3 nucleotides are TGTGCCAGCAGCTCAACCGGGACAGTTCTTTTCTATGGCTACACCTTC. It encodes CASSSTGTVLFYGYTF.

The chain employs TRBV6-1 and TRBJ1-2, with D tentatively TRBD1 (5 bases). Looked up from germline, CDR1 is MNHNS and CDR2 is SASEGT. CDR3 length equals 15 residues. Trimming cost V 1 base and J 7 bases, with 16 bases left between them. The CDR3 reads CASSEEGSFYGGYTF. The CDR3 nucleotides read TGTGCCAGCAGTGAAGAGGGGTCCTTTTATGGTGGCTACACCTTC.

This clonotype was seen only a few times. This chain links TRBV7-2 with TRBJ2-7; D may be TRBD2 (7 bases). V was trimmed by 0 bases and J by 3 bases, leaving 18 bases between them. Germline V gene data show CDR1 as SGHTA and CDR2 as FQGNSA. This CDR3 region has 17 residues. The CDR3: CASSLASVGRGFYEQYF. DNA for the CDR3: TGTGCCAGCAGCTTAGCGAGTGTGGGGAGGGGGTTCTACGAGCAGTACTTC.

The chain has TRBV6-2 or TRBV6-3 and TRBJ1-2; the D is unclear. The V and J ends lost 0 bases and 5 bases respectively, with 7 bases between them. Germline V CDR1 and CDR2: MNHEY, SVGEGT. The CDR3 has 13 residues. The CDR3 DNA reads TGTGCCAGCAGTTACTCGAACCAGTATGGCTACACCTTC. It is translated as CASSYSNQYGYTF.

This chain joins TRBV4-3 and TRBJ1-2; possibly TRBD1 for D (5 bases). CDR1 LGHNA and CDR2 YSLEER come from the germline V gene. The CDR3 totals 13 residues. V was pared by 4 bases and J by 7 bases, with 13 bases between. CDR3 sequence (DNA): TGCGCCAGCAGCCCCTCCGGGACGTTTGGCTACACCTTC. Translating gives CASSPSGTFGYTF.

The chain recombines TRBV6-5 with TRBJ2-7; D not resolved. V dropped 4 bases and J dropped 7 bases, with 14 bases sitting between them. Germline V lookup: CDR1 MNHEY, CDR2 SVGAGI. There are 13 residues in the CDR3. CDR3 bases: TGTGCCAGCAGTTTCACAGTAGTCGATGAGCAGTACTTC. This sequence encodes CASSFTVVDEQYF.

This chain links TRBV29-1 with TRBJ2-4; D is possibly TRBD2 (5 bases). The CDR3 has 14 residues. Germline CDR1 reads SQVTM; CDR2 reads ANQGSEA. Trimming removed 6 bases from V and 5 bases from J, with 17 bases in between. The CDR3 protein is CSVAGGGTENIQYF. The CDR3 nucleotides read TGCAGCGTCGCCGGTGGAGGCACTGAAAACATTCAGTACTTC.

V gene TRBV10-3 combines with J gene TRBJ1-4; D remains ambiguous. This CDR3 spans 12 amino acids. Germline CDR1 ENHRY, CDR2 SYGVKD. V was shortened by 2 bases and J by 12 bases, with 10 bases between the two germline ends. The CDR3 DNA reads as TGTGCCATCAGTGAGCCACAGAGGGAACTGTTTTTT. This codes for CAISEPQRELFF.

J is TRBJ1-5 and V is TRBV29-1; TRBD1 matches 7 bases. V was clipped by 4 bases and J by 7 bases; unmatched bases: 13. The germline V gene encodes CDR1 SQVTM and CDR2 ANQGSEA. This CDR3 has 15 residues. The CDR3 spells CSVGPGGGRDQPQHF. Here the CDR3 DNA reads TGCAGCGTTGGCCCAGGGGGGGGGAGAGACCAGCCCCAGCATTTT.

This clonotype occurred a few times. The chain couples TRBV27 to TRBJ2-5, with 8 bases fitting TRBD1. Judging by the DNA end, TRBJ2-7 fits better; the J call may be wrong. The CDR3 totals 13 residues. Germline V gene lookup returns CDR1 MNHEY and CDR2 SMNVEV (reference sequence). The CDR3, as DNA: TGTGCCAGCAGACCGGACAGGGATAACGAGCAGTACTTC. Protein: CASRPDRDNEQYF.

The chain is built from TRBV20-1 and TRBJ1-2; D unclear. The V and J ends lost 2 bases and 2 bases respectively, with 9 bases between them. The CDR3 has 13 amino acids. CDR1 is DFQATT, CDR2 SNEGSKA, per germline (reference sequence). For the CDR3, the DNA is TGCAGTGCTAGACAGCTGGACAACTATGGCTACACCTTC. The encoded protein is CSARQLDNYGYTF.